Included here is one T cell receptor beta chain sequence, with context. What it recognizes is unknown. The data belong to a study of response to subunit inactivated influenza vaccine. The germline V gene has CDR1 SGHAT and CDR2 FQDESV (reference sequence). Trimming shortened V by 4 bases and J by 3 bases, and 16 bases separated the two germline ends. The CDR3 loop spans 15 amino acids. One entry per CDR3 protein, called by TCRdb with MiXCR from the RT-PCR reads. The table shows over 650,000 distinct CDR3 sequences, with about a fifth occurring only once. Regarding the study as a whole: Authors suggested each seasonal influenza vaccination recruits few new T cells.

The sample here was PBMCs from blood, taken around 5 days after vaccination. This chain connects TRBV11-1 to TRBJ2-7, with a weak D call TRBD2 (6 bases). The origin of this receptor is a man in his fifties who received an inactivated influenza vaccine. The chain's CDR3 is CASSSGTSSLYEQYF. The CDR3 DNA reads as TGTGCCAGCAGCTCCGGGACTTCCTCTCTCTACGAGCAGTACTTC.